The present T cell receptor beta chain was sequenced within a study of Ad26.COV2.S vaccination and SARS-CoV-2 variants. CDR3 length: 19 amino acids. Germline CDR1 LGHNA, CDR2 YSLEER. V lost 1 base to trimming and J lost 0 bases; unmatched junction nucleotides: 12. Study conclusions and caveats: Reportedly, after vaccination the spike-specific CD8+ and CD4+ T cell responses displayed substantial breadth. Vaccinees showed greater spike-specific TCR breadth than placebo recipients.

Treatment: roughly 20 received Ad26.COV2.S at low or high dose, single or two shots; a few received placebo; per-sample allocation not given. Day 63 following the first vaccine or placebo injection was when the samples were taken. The method was immunoSEQ multiplex PCR; TCRdb's version includes in-frame clones alone and lacks a portion of them. The repertoire consists of 350,000 to 600,000 clones, with roughly nine tenths occurring once and the leading ten covering 1.7%. To note about this clone: What it binds is not known.

Sample: peripheral blood, taken in a trial of Ad26.COV2.S vaccine versus placebo. This receptor was obtained from a person aged 18-65 years who received the Ad26.COV2.S COVID-19 vaccine or a placebo. V is TRBV4-3 and J is TRBJ2-7; 10 nucleotides align to TRBD2. CDR3 protein: CASSQAAGSGGYNSYEQYF. CDR3 DNA: TGCGCCAGCAGCCAAGCGGCGGGTAGCGGGGGGTACAACTCCTACGAGCAGTACTTC.